This T cell receptor beta chain was documented in a study of blood T cell repertoires in COVID-19. While infection was still active, Seattle patients were enrolled and then followed longitudinally. This clone was recorded once. Trimming at V came to 3 bases and at J to 5 bases, leaving 7 bases not matched to a gene. CDR3 length equals 16 residues. The germline gives CDR1 SNHLY, CDR2 FYNNEI. In the source study's methods: Reference gene primer amplification gave estimated nucleated cell counts. TCRdb's copy holds only in-frame clones and misses some; the assay was immunoSEQ multiplex PCR. Clone size and the V and J calls come from that table; the DNA yielded D and trimming. The table includes approximately 530,000 clones, 85% to 90% detected once.

The sequenced material came from peripheral blood. The TCR originated in a woman aged 50 to 60 with COVID-19, enrolled during active disease. The chain combines TRBV2 with TRBJ2-1; 10 positions match TRBD1. The CDR3 region is CASSDFLGTGDNEQFF. The CDR3 DNA reads TGTGCCAGCAGTGACTTCCTGGGGACAGGGGACAATGAGCAGTTCTTC.